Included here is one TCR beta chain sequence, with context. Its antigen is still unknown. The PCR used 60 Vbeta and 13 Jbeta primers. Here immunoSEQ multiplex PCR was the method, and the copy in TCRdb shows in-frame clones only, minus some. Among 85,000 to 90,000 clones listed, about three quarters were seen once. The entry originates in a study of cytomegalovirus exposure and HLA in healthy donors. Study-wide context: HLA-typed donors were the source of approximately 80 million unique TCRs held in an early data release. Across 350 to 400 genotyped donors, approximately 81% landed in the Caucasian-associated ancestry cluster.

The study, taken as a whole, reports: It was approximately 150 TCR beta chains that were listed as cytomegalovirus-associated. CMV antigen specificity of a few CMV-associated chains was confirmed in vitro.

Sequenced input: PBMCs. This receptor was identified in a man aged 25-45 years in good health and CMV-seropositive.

The CDR3 region has the DNA TGTGCCAGTAGTCCAGGGGGGATGCCACCCCTCCACTTT. It specifies CASSPGGMPPLHF. The J gene is TRBJ1-6, the V gene TRBV19, with 7 bases identical to TRBD1. Per germline, CDR1 LNHDA and CDR2 SQIVND (reference sequence). The CDR3 is 13 amino acids. The V segment lost 5 bases and the J segment 11 bases; nucleotides outside the gene matches: 6.